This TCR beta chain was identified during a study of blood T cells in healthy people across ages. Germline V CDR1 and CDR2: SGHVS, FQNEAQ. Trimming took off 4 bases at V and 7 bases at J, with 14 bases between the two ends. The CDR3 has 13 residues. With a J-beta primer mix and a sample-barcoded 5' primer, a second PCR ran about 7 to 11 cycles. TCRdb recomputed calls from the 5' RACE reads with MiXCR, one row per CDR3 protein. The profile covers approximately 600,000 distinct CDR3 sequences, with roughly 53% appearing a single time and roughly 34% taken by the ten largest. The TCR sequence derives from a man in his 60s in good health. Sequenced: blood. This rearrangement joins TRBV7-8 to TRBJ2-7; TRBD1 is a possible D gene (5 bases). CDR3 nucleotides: TGTGCCAGCAGCTGGAGCCCAGGGCGGGAGCAGTACTTC. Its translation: CASSWSPGREQYF.